This is a list of T cell receptor beta chains from one sample in a study of blood T cell repertoires in COVID-19. TCRdb's copy holds only in-frame clones and misses some; the assay was immunoSEQ multiplex PCR. The sample lists 75,000 to 90,000 clones; around 90% were seen once. The sequencing sample was made of peripheral blood. These receptors all come from a woman aged 45-65 years in a cohort sampled during active COVID-19. Both conserved end residues are part of each CDR3. The D gene is left open where the match is weak. Part of the rows lack a size; the others show once, few, many or a class for expanded clones.

NA	TRBJ1-4	TRBV7-9	once	CASSLAGRGNEKLFF	TGTGCCAGCAGCTTAGCGGGCAGGGGTAATGAAAAACTGTTTTTT
TRBD1	TRBJ1-3	TRBV28	NA	CASSPGQASPGNTIYF	TGTGCCAGTTCACCGGGACAGGCCTCTCCTGGAAACACCATATATTTT
TRBD1	TRBJ2-5	TRBV5-5	once	CASSLTGVETQYF	TGTGCCAGCAGCTTAACAGGGGTAGAGACCCAGTACTTC
NA	TRBJ2-5	TRBV9	NA	CASSATGRETQYF	TGTGCCAGCAGCGCGACAGGGAGGGAGACCCAGTACTTC
TRBD1	TRBJ2-7	TRBV28	NA	CATLQGGYEQYF	TGTGCCACCCTACAGGGGGGCTACGAGCAGTACTTC
NA	TRBJ2-5	TRBV27	many	CASRKTGSGETQYF	TGTGCCAGCCGAAAGACAGGTTCTGGAGAGACCCAGTACTTC
TRBD2	TRBJ2-7	TRBV4-1	NA	CASSHPRTSGSSRRGYEQYF	TGCGCCAGCAGCCACCCCCGGACTAGCGGGAGTAGTCGGAGGGGGTACGAGCAGTACTTC
TRBD1	TRBJ2-5	TRBV2	NA	CASSAQGTGKETQYF	TGTGCCAGCAGTGCCCAAGGGACAGGGAAAGAGACCCAGTACTTC
NA	TRBJ1-2	TRBV27	NA	CASALDTLYGYTF	TGTGCCAGCGCCCTGGACACCCTCTATGGCTACACCTTC
TRBD2	TRBJ2-7	TRBV28	NA	CASNLSGLGDEQYF	TGTGCCAGCAACCTATCCGGACTAGGAGACGAGCAGTACTTC
NA	TRBJ2-1	TRBV5-1	NA	CASSLISGAYNEQFF	TGCGCCAGCAGCTTGATAAGCGGAGCCTACAATGAGCAGTTCTTC
NA	TRBJ2-2	TRBV5-1	NA	CASSLSGLLNTGELFF	TGCGCCAGCAGCTTGAGTGGGCTCCTAAACACCGGGGAGCTGTTTTTT
NA	TRBJ2-1	TRBV6-5	NA	CASSTTRYNEQFF	TGTGCCAGCAGTACGACTCGATACAATGAGCAGTTCTTC
TRBD2	TRBJ2-7	TRBV6-4	NA	CASSASLAGVNEQYF	TGTGCCAGCAGTGCTTCCCTAGCGGGAGTGAACGAGCAGTACTTC
NA	TRBJ2-3	TRBV6-4	NA	CASSSVPTDTQYF	TGTGCCAGCTCTAGCGTCCCCACAGATACGCAGTATTTT
TRBD1	TRBJ2-5	TRBV28	once	CASSYRDRAQETQYF	TGTGCCAGCAGTTACCGGGACAGGGCTCAAGAGACCCAGTACTTC
NA	TRBJ1-2	TRBV9	NA	CASTEPGSGGYTF	TGTGCCAGCACAGAGCCAGGGTCGGGCGGCTACACCTTC
NA	TRBJ2-7	TRBV7-2	NA	CASSVMKGAYEQYF	TGTGCCAGCAGCGTAATGAAGGGGGCCTACGAGCAGTACTTC
TRBD2	TRBJ2-7	TRBV7-6	NA	CASSLQEGSGSEQYF	TGTGCCAGCAGCTTACAGGAGGGTAGCGGGAGCGAGCAGTACTTC
NA	TRBJ2-7	TRBV7-2	NA	CASSPRDSSYEQYF	TGTGCCAGCAGCCCCCGGGACTCATCCTACGAGCAGTACTTC
NA	TRBJ2-3	TRBV30	few	CAWSKWRGTSTDTQYF	TGTGCCTGGAGTAAGTGGAGAGGGACTAGCACAGATACGCAGTATTTT
TRBD2	TRBJ2-7	TRBV27	NA	CASSLYGTSGMRDKREYF	TGTGCCAGCAGTTTATATGGGACTAGCGGGATGAGGGATAAGAGAGAGTACTTC
TRBD2	TRBJ2-3	TRBV3-1/TRBV3-2	once	CASSQEQAGDTDTQYF	TGTGCCAGCAGCCAAGAGCAAGCGGGAGACACAGATACGCAGTATTTT
TRBD1	TRBJ1-5	TRBV19	NA	CASSETGAQPQHF	TGTGCCAGTAGTGAGACAGGGGCTCAGCCCCAGCATTTT
NA	TRBJ2-1	TRBV7-2	NA	CASSLGSGWADDEQFF	TGTGCCAGCAGCTTGGGTAGCGGATGGGCTGACGATGAGCAGTTCTTC
NA	TRBJ2-7	TRBV10-3	NA	CAISRGRQGDEQYF	TGTGCCATCAGTCGAGGACGACAAGGGGACGAGCAGTACTTC
NA	TRBJ2-2	TRBV10-1	NA	CASSPGHLRSGELFF	TGCGCCAGCTCCCCGGGACACCTCAGGAGCGGGGAGCTGTTTTTT
TRBD2	TRBJ2-3	TRBV6-1	NA	CASSQAGEVGTDTQYF	TGTGCCAGCAGTCAAGCGGGAGAGGTAGGCACAGATACGCAGTATTTT
TRBD1	TRBJ1-2	TRBV27	few	CASRALDRGHNGYTF	TGTGCCAGCAGAGCTTTGGACAGGGGGCATAATGGCTACACCTTC
TRBD2	TRBJ2-5	TRBV27	NA	CASSSISGRAGETQYF	TGTGCCAGCAGTTCGATTAGCGGGAGGGCCGGGGAGACCCAGTACTTC
TRBD2	TRBJ2-1	TRBV11-2	NA	CASSVGLAEYNEQFF	TGTGCCAGCAGCGTCGGCCTAGCGGAATACAATGAGCAGTTCTTC
NA	TRBJ1-5	TRBV27	NA	CASSTTGYGNQPQHF	TGTGCCAGCAGTACTACGGGATACGGTAATCAGCCCCAGCATTTT
NA	TRBJ1-2	TRBV27	NA	CASSSPGPQGYGYTF	TGTGCCAGCAGTTCACCAGGGCCCCAGGGGTATGGCTACACCTTC
NA	TRBJ1-1	TRBV6-2/TRBV6-3	NA	CASSYKGGTEAFF	TGTGCCAGCAGTTACAAGGGAGGAACTGAAGCTTTCTTT
NA	TRBJ1-3	TRBV6-5	NA	CASVGGLDSGNTIYF	TGTGCCAGCGTCGGAGGGCTAGACTCTGGAAACACCATATATTTT
NA	TRBJ1-1	TRBV6-6	NA	CASTRGNTEAFF	TGTGCCAGCACCCGAGGGAACACTGAAGCTTTCTTT
NA	TRBJ1-2	TRBV28	NA	CASSLASLYGYTF	TGTGCCAGCAGTTTAGCCAGTCTCTATGGCTACACCTTC
TRBD2	TRBJ2-3	TRBV2	NA	CASSEGETSGRNTQYF	TGTGCCAGCAGTGAGGGTGAGACTAGCGGTCGCAATACGCAGTATTTT
NA	TRBJ2-5	TRBV5-4	NA	CASSLDLGQETQYF	TGTGCCAGCAGCTTGGATCTAGGACAAGAGACCCAGTACTTC
TRBD2	TRBJ2-7	TRBV11-3	once	CASSPRAGEKHEQYF	TGTGCCAGCAGCCCCCGGGCGGGAGAAAAGCACGAGCAGTACTTC
TRBD1	TRBJ2-6	TRBV5-4	NA	CASSLGGTEPWGANVLTF	TGTGCCAGCAGCTTGGGGGGGACAGAGCCATGGGGGGCCAACGTCCTGACTTTC
TRBD1	TRBJ1-1	TRBV30	NA	CAWTTGQGKSRTFF	TGTGCCTGGACCACGGGACAGGGGAAGTCAAGGACTTTCTTT
TRBD2	TRBJ2-1	TRBV28	once	CASSIIAGASYNEQFF	TGTGCCAGCAGTATTATAGCGGGAGCGTCCTACAATGAGCAGTTCTTC
TRBD1	TRBJ1-2	TRBV6-5	NA	CASIQGAVSNYGYTF	TGTGCCAGCATACAGGGGGCGGTATCTAACTATGGCTACACCTTC
NA	TRBJ1-2	TRBV12-3/TRBV12-4	few	CASSGGDYGYTF	TGTGCCAGCAGTGGAGGGGACTATGGCTACACCTTC
TRBD1	TRBJ1-1	TRBV2	NA	CASSQTGGVNTEAFF	TGTGCCAGCAGTCAAACAGGGGGCGTGAACACTGAAGCTTTCTTT
TRBD2	TRBJ2-1	TRBV7-3	NA	CASSAGLAGVPEQFF	TGTGCCAGCAGCGCGGGACTAGCGGGCGTTCCTGAGCAGTTCTTC
NA	TRBJ1-5	TRBV19	once	CASSIGYGPSNQPQHF	TGTGCCAGTAGTATAGGGTACGGTCCTAGCAATCAGCCCCAGCATTTT
NA	TRBJ1-3	TRBV11-2	NA	CASSTEQGNTIYF	TGTGCCAGCAGCACGGAACAGGGAAACACCATATATTTT
TRBD2	TRBJ2-3	TRBV28	NA	CASRPGAGSYTQYF	TGTGCCAGCCGGCCGGGAGCGGGATCTTATACGCAGTATTTT
NA	TRBJ2-5	TRBV28	NA	CASTPPRGTQYF	TGTGCCAGCACCCCTCCCAGGGGGACCCAGTACTTC
NA	TRBJ2-7	TRBV28	NA	CASSSPGQPPYEQYF	TGTGCCAGCAGTTCACCAGGACAGCCTCCCTACGAGCAGTACTTC
NA	TRBJ2-5	TRBV14	NA	CASSRVGGWETQYF	TGTGCCAGCAGCCGAGTTGGGGGCTGGGAGACCCAGTACTTC
TRBD1	TRBJ2-7	TRBV28	NA	CASALGARQGSHEQYF	TGTGCCAGCGCCCTGGGGGCTCGACAGGGTTCGCACGAGCAGTACTTC
TRBD2	TRBJ2-7	TRBV6-1	NA	CASSDPQGRGLAGAYEQYF	TGTGCCAGCAGTGACCCCCAAGGTCGCGGACTAGCGGGAGCCTACGAGCAGTACTTC